This T cell receptor beta chain stems from a study of control samples from healthy donors and cancer patients. Clones were read by immunoSEQ multiplex PCR, and TCRdb kept only the in-frame ones, dropping some. The table has around 82,000 clones, 75% to 90% seen once. The sequenced material came from blood. The source is a man between 50 and 59 years old in good health.

DNA of the CDR3: TGTGCCAGCAGCTTAGACAGGGGGCAAGGGTCACCCCTCCACTTT. Encoded protein: CASSLDRGQGSPLHF. The chain employs TRBV7-2 and TRBJ1-6, with TRBD1 matching over 9 bases. J was trimmed by 10 bases and V by 1 base; bases with no gene match: 5. This CDR3 has 15 amino acids. CDR1 SGHTA and CDR2 FQGNSA come from the germline V gene.